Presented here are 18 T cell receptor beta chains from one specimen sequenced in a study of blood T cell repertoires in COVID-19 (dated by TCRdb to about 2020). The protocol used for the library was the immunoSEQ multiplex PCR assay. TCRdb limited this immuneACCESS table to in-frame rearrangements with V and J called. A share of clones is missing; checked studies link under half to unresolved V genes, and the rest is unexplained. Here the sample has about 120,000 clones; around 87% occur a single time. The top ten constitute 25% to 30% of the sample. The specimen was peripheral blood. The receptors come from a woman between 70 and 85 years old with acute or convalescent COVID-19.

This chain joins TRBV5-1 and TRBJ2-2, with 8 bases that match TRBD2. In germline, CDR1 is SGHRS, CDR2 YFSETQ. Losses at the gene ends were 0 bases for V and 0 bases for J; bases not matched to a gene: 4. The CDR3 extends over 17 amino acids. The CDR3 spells CASSLDGGAPNTGELFF. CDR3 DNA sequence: TGCGCCAGCAGCTTGGACGGGGGGGCCCCGAACACCGGGGAGCTGTTTTTT.

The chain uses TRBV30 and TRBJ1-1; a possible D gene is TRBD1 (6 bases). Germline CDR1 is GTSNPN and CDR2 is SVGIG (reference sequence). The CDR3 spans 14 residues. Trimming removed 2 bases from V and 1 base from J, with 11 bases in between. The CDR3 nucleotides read TGTGCCTGGAGTCCGCCGGACAGGAACACTGAAGCTTTCTTT. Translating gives CAWSPPDRNTEAFF.

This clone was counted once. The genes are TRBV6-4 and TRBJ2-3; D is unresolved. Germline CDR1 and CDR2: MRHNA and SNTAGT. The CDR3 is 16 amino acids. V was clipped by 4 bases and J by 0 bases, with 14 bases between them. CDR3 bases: TGTGCCAGCAGTGTGGGTCCTCTCAGGAGCACAGATACGCAGTATTTT. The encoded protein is CASSVGPLRSTDTQYF.

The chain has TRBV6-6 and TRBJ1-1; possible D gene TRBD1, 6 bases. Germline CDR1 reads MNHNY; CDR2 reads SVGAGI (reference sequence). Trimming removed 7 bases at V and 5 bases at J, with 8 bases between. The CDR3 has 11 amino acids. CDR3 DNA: TGTGCCAGCAACGACAGGACTGAAGCTTTCTTT. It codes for CASNDRTEAFF.

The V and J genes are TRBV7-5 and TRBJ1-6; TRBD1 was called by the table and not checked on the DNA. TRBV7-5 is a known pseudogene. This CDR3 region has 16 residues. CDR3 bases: TGTGTCAGAAGACCATACAGGGGACGCTATAATTCACCCCTCCACTTT. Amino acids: CVRRPYRGRYNSPLHF.

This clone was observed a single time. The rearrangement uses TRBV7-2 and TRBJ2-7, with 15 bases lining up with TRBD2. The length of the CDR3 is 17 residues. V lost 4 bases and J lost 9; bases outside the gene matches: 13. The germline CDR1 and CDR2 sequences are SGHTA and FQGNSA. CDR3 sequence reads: CASSSGTSGGPLSVQYF. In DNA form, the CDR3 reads TGTGCCAGCAGCTCCGGGACTAGCGGGGGGCCCCTATCAGTGCAGTACTTC.

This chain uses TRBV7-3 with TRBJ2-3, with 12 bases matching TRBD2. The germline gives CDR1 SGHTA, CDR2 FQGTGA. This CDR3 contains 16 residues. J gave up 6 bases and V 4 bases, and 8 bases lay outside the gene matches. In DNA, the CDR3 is TGTGCCAGCAGCTCAACTAGCGGGGGGCCCGGGGATACGCAGTATTTT. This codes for CASSSTSGGPGDTQYF.

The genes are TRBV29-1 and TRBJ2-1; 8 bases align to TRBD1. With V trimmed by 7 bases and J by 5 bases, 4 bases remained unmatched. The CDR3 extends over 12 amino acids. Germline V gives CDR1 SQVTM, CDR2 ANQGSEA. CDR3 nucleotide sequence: TGCAGCGCAGAGGACAGGGACAATGAGCAGTTCTTC. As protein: CSAEDRDNEQFF.

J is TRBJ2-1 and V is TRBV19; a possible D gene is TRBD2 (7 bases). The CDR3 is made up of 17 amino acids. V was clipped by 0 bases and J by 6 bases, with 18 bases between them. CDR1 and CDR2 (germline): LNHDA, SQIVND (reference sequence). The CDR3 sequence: CASSIDGRGAIINEQFF. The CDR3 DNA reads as TGTGCCAGTAGTATAGATGGGAGGGGGGCCATAATCAATGAGCAGTTCTTC.

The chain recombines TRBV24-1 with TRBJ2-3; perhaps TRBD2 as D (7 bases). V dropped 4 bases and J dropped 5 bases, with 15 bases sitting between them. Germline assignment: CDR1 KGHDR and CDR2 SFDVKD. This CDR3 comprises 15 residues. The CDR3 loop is CATSDPRGALDTQYF. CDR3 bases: TGTGCCACCAGTGACCCCCGGGGGGCCCTAGATACGCAGTATTTT.

Here the CDR3 reads CASSFGGTGVMNEQYF. The CDR3 DNA follows: TGTGCCAGCAGTTTTGGGGGGACAGGGGTAATGAACGAGCAGTACTTC. This chain links TRBV28 with TRBJ2-7, with 10 nucleotides matching TRBD1. V lost 3 bases, J lost 5 bases, and 10 bases stayed unmatched. Germline values: CDR1 MDHEN, CDR2 SYDVKM. The CDR3 is made up of 16 amino acids.

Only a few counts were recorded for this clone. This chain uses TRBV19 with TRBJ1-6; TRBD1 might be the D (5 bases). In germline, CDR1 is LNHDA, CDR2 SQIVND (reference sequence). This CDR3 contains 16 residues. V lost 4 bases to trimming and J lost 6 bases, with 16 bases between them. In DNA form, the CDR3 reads TGTGCCAGTAGTACCCGGCAGGGCAGGGTTAATTCACCCCTCCACTTT. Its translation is CASSTRQGRVNSPLHF.

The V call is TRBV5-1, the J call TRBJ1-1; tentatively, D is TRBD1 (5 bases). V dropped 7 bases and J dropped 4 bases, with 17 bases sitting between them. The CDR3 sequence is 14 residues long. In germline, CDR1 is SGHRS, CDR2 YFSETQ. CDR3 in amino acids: CASWEGLVGTEAFF. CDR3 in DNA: TGCGCCAGCTGGGAGGGGCTGGTGGGCACTGAAGCTTTCTTT.

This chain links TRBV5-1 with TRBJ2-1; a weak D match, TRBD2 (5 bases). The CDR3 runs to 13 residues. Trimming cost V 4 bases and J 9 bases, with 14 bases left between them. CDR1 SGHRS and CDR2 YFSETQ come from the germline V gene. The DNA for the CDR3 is TGCGCCAGCAGCGTTGGACTGCCTGGTGAGCAGTTCTTC. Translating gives CASSVGLPGEQFF.

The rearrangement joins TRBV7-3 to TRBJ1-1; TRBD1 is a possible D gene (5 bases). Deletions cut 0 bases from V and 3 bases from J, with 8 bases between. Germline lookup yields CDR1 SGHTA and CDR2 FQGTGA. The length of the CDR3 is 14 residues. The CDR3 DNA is TGTGCCAGCAGCTTAACGCGGGGGGACACTGAAGCTTTCTTT. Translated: CASSLTRGDTEAFF.

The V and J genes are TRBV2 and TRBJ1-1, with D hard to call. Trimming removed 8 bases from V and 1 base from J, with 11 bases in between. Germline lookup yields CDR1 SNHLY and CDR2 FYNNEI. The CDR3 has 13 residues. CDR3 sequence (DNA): TGTGCCAGCCATAAGGAGTCGAACACTGAAGCTTTCTTT. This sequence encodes CASHKESNTEAFF. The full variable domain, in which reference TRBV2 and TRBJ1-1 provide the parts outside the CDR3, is EPEVTQTPSHQVTQMGQEVILRCVPISNHLYFYWYRQILGQKVEFLVSFYNNEISEKSEIFDDQFSVERPDGSNFTLKIRSTKLEDSAMYFCASHKESNTEAFFGQGTRLTVV.

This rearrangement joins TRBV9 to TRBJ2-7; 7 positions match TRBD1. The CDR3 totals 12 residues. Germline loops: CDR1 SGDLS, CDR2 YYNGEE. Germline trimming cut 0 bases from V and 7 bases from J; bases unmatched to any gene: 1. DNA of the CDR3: TGTGCCAGCAGCGTAGGGACAGGTGAGCAGTACTTC. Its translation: CASSVGTGEQYF.

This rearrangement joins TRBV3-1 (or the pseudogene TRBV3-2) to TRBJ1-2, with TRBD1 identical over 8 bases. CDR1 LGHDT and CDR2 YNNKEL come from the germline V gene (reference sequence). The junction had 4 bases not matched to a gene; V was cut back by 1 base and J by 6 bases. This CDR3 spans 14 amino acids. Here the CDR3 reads CASSQGDRRHGYTF. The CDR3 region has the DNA TGTGCCAGCAGCCAAGGGGACAGGCGGCATGGCTACACCTTC.